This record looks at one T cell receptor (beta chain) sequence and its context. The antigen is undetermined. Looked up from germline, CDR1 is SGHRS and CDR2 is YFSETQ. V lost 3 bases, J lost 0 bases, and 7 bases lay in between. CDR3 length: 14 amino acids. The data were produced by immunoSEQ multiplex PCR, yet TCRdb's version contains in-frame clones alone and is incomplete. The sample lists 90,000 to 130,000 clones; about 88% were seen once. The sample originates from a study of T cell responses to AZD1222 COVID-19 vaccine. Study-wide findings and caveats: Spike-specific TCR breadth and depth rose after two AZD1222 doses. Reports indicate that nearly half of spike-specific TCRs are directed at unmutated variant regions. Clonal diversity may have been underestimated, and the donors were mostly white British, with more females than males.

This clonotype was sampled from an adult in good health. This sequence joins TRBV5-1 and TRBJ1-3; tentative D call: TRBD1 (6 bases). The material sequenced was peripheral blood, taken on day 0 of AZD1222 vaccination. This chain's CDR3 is CASSSDSSGNTIYF. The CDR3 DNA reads TGCGCCAGCAGCTCGGACAGCTCTGGAAACACCATATATTTT.